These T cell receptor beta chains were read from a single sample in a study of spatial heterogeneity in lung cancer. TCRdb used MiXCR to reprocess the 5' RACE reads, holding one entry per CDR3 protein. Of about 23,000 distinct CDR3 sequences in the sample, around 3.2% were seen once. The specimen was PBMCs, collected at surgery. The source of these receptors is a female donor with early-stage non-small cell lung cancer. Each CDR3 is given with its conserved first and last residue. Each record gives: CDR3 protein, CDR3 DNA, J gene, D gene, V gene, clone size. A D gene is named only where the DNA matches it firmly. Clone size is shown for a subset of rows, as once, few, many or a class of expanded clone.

CDR3: CATSRLLDQPQHF
DNA: TGTGCCACCAGTCGACTTCTCGATCAGCCCCAGCATTTT
J: TRBJ1-5
D: .
V: TRBV15
size: many

CDR3: CASSPGGTNEKLFF
DNA: TGTGCTAGCAGTCCAGGGGGAACTAATGAAAAACTGTTTTTT
J: TRBJ1-4
D: TRBD1
V: TRBV7-7
size: .

CDR3: CASSLRPGSGQSTDTQYF
DNA: TGTGCCAGCAGCTTACGCCCAGGGTCGGGACAGAGCACAGATACGCAGTATTTT
J: TRBJ2-3
D: TRBD1
V: TRBV11-2
size: many

CDR3: CASSFGQGNTGELFF
DNA: TGTGCCAGCAGCTTCGGACAGGGGAACACCGGGGAGCTGTTTTTT
J: TRBJ2-2
D: TRBD1
V: TRBV7-9
size: many

CDR3: CASSSLGLAEGADTQYF
DNA: TGTGCCAGCAGTTCCCTAGGACTAGCGGAAGGCGCAGATACGCAGTATTTT
J: TRBJ2-3
D: TRBD2
V: TRBV28
size: many

CDR3: CASSRGRGGRPVVLYNEQFF
DNA: TGTGCCAGCAGCAGAGGCCGGGGCGGGAGGCCTGTCGTACTCTACAATGAGCAGTTCTTC
J: TRBJ2-1
D: .
V: TRBV21-1
size: many

CDR3: CASSDPGTGNTEAFF
DNA: TGTGCCAGCAGTGATCCCGGGACCGGGAACACTGAAGCTTTCTTT
J: TRBJ1-1
D: .
V: TRBV6-1
size: many

CDR3: CASSPTSPGQGGHEQYF
DNA: TGTGCCAGCAGCCCTACCTCCCCGGGACAGGGGGGCCACGAGCAGTACTTC
J: TRBJ2-7
D: TRBD1
V: TRBV7-3
size: many

CDR3: CATSRDSAGGRELFF
DNA: TGTGCCACCAGCAGAGACAGCGCTGGGGGCCGGGAGCTGTTTTTT
J: TRBJ2-2
D: .
V: TRBV15
size: many

CDR3: CASSLGMSHTTDTQYF
DNA: TGCGCCAGCAGCTTGGGGATGAGCCACACCACAGATACGCAGTATTTT
J: TRBJ2-3
D: .
V: TRBV5-1
size: many

CDR3: CAWSSQETQYF
DNA: TGTGCCTGGAGTAGCCAAGAGACCCAGTACTTC
J: TRBJ2-5
D: .
V: TRBV30
size: many

CDR3: CASSRTSAHEQYF
DNA: TGCGCCAGCAGCCGTACTAGCGCCCACGAGCAGTACTTC
J: TRBJ2-7
D: TRBD2
V: TRBV5-1
size: many

CDR3: CASSIQRGGNTIYF
DNA: TGTGCCAGCAGCATCCAACGAGGTGGAAACACCATATATTTT
J: TRBJ1-3
D: .
V: TRBV6-5
size: .

CDR3: CASSLVDWGTNYGYTF
DNA: TGTGCCAGCAGCTTGGTGGACTGGGGGACGAACTATGGCTACACCTTC
J: TRBJ1-2
D: .
V: TRBV5-4
size: many

CDR3: CASSLRRGRRRQETQYF
DNA: TGTGCCAGCAGCTTAAGAAGGGGGCGTCGGCGACAAGAGACCCAGTACTTC
J: TRBJ2-5
D: TRBD1
V: TRBV7-3
size: many

CDR3: CASSYRSQGGYTF
DNA: TGTGCCAGCAGTTATCGGTCCCAAGGAGGCTACACCTTC
J: TRBJ1-2
D: .
V: TRBV6-5
size: few

CDR3: CASSYSSGTGELFF
DNA: TGTGCCAGCAGTTACTCGTCCGGAACCGGGGAGCTGTTTTTT
J: TRBJ2-2
D: .
V: TRBV6-5
size: .

CDR3: CASSLYIGTGGSPLHF
DNA: TGTGCCAGCAGTTTATATATCGGGACAGGGGGATCACCCCTCCACTTT
J: TRBJ1-6
D: TRBD1
V: TRBV27
size: many

CDR3: CASSLDLGVNEKLFF
DNA: TGTGCCAGCAGCTTAGATCTCGGAGTTAATGAAAAACTGTTTTTT
J: TRBJ1-4
D: .
V: TRBV7-9
size: many

CDR3: CSARDMQGRSYEQYF
DNA: TGCAGTGCTAGAGATATGCAGGGGCGCTCCTACGAGCAGTACTTC
J: TRBJ2-7
D: .
V: TRBV20-1
size: many

CDR3: CSASPLYEQYF
DNA: TGCAGTGCTAGCCCCCTCTACGAGCAGTACTTC
J: TRBJ2-7
D: .
V: TRBV20-1
size: many

CDR3: CASSSGGYTEAFF
DNA: TGTGCCAGCAGCTCCGGTGGGTACACTGAAGCTTTCTTT
J: TRBJ1-1
D: .
V: TRBV7-3
size: many

CDR3: CASSAHSVYSYEQYF
DNA: TGTGCCAGCAGCGCCCATAGCGTGTACTCCTACGAGCAGTACTTC
J: TRBJ2-7
D: .
V: TRBV11-1
size: many

CDR3: CSVEGLADGKTGELFF
DNA: TGCAGCGTTGAGGGTCTAGCGGATGGGAAGACCGGGGAGCTGTTTTTT
J: TRBJ2-2
D: TRBD2
V: TRBV29-1
size: medium-sized

CDR3: CASSPLRDISSYEQYF
DNA: TGTGCCAGCAGCCCCCTCCGGGACATCAGCTCCTACGAGCAGTACTTC
J: TRBJ2-7
D: .
V: TRBV28
size: medium-sized

CDR3: CASSFTSQGREQYF
DNA: TGTGCCAGCAGCTTCACGTCTCAGGGTCGGGAGCAGTACTTC
J: TRBJ2-7
D: .
V: TRBV7-9
size: many

CDR3: CSVEDPRGGDLNEQFF
DNA: TGCAGCGTTGAAGATCCTCGCGGGGGGGATCTCAATGAGCAGTTCTTC
J: TRBJ2-1
D: TRBD2
V: TRBV29-1
size: medium-sized

CDR3: CASSQDLARGSYEQYF
DNA: TGCGCCAGCAGCCAAGATCTGGCTAGGGGATCCTACGAGCAGTACTTC
J: TRBJ2-7
D: .
V: TRBV4-1
size: many

CDR3: CASSLPPRTDTQYF
DNA: TGTGCCAGCAGCTTGCCCCCTCGCACAGATACGCAGTATTTT
J: TRBJ2-3
D: .
V: TRBV5-4
size: few

CDR3: CATSLRDRASPLHF
DNA: TGTGCCACCAGCCTCCGGGACAGGGCTTCACCCCTCCACTTT
J: TRBJ1-6
D: TRBD1
V: TRBV15
size: many

CDR3: CASSPVESHGLAGESDTQYF
DNA: TGTGCCAGCTCACCAGTTGAAAGCCACGGACTAGCGGGAGAGTCAGATACGCAGTATTTT
J: TRBJ2-3
D: TRBD2
V: TRBV18
size: many

CDR3: CSVAGGAGYGYTF
DNA: TGCAGCGTCGCCGGGGGCGCCGGGTATGGCTACACCTTC
J: TRBJ1-2
D: .
V: TRBV29-1
size: many

CDR3: CASLAGGSYNEQFF
DNA: TGTGCCAGTTTAGCGGGAGGTTCCTACAATGAGCAGTTCTTC
J: TRBJ2-1
D: TRBD2
V: TRBV27
size: many

CDR3: CSVEDPLAANTGELFF
DNA: TGCAGCGTTGAAGATCCCCTAGCGGCGAACACCGGGGAGCTGTTTTTT
J: TRBJ2-2
D: TRBD2
V: TRBV29-1
size: many

CDR3: CASRLGQYSNQPQHF
DNA: TGTGCCAGCAGACTGGGACAGTATAGCAATCAGCCCCAGCATTTT
J: TRBJ1-5
D: TRBD1
V: TRBV2
size: many

CDR3: CASIGTSSYEQYF
DNA: TGTGCCAGCATTGGGACAAGTTCCTACGAGCAGTACTTC
J: TRBJ2-7
D: .
V: TRBV28
size: many

CDR3: CASRQGGGYTF
DNA: TGTGCCAGCAGACAGGGGGGTGGCTACACCTTC
J: TRBJ1-2
D: TRBD1
V: TRBV27
size: many

CDR3: CASSFFYLRGHEQYF
DNA: TGTGCCAGCAGCTTTTTCTACCTACGGGGTCACGAGCAGTACTTC
J: TRBJ2-7
D: .
V: TRBV5-4
size: many

CDR3: CASSKGSWGNQETQYF
DNA: TGTGCCAGCAGCAAGGGGAGCTGGGGGAACCAAGAGACCCAGTACTTC
J: TRBJ2-5
D: .
V: TRBV7-8
size: few

CDR3: CASSFLLSGLSGANVLTF
DNA: TGTGCCAGCAGTTTCCTACTTTCAGGGCTGTCTGGGGCCAACGTCCTGACTTTC
J: TRBJ2-6
D: .
V: TRBV27
size: many

CDR3: CASSRTSGRSTDTQYF
DNA: TGTGCCAGCAGCCGGACTAGCGGGAGAAGCACAGATACGCAGTATTTT
J: TRBJ2-3
D: TRBD2
V: TRBV7-2
size: many

CDR3: CASSVSEIQYF
DNA: TGTGCCAGCAGTGTGTCGGAGATTCAGTACTTC
J: TRBJ2-4
D: .
V: TRBV2
size: few

CDR3: CASSSRGYRSYEQYF
DNA: TGTGCCAGCAGTTCAAGGGGATACCGCTCCTACGAGCAGTACTTC
J: TRBJ2-7
D: .
V: TRBV27
size: many

CDR3: CAISEGTAISIIEKLFF
DNA: TGTGCCATCAGTGAGGGGACAGCGATCTCCATAATTGAAAAACTGTTTTTT
J: TRBJ1-4
D: TRBD1
V: TRBV10-3
size: many

CDR3: CASSRGGVRTEAFF
DNA: TGTGCCAGCAGCCGAGGGGGTGTACGAACTGAAGCTTTCTTT
J: TRBJ1-1
D: .
V: TRBV12-3/TRBV12-4
size: many

CDR3: CASSLLGGSYNEQFF
DNA: TGTGCCAGCAGCTTGTTAGGGGGCTCCTACAATGAGCAGTTCTTC
J: TRBJ2-1
D: .
V: TRBV11-2
size: many

CDR3: CSVEIGLSWYNEQFF
DNA: TGCAGCGTTGAAATAGGCCTCTCTTGGTACAATGAGCAGTTCTTC
J: TRBJ2-1
D: .
V: TRBV29-1
size: .

CDR3: CASSWASGTYEQYF
DNA: TGTGCCAGCAGTTGGGCTAGCGGGACCTACGAGCAGTACTTC
J: TRBJ2-7
D: TRBD2
V: TRBV12-3/TRBV12-4
size: many

CDR3: CSAHRRGARAEAFF
DNA: TGCAGTGCTCACCGGCGGGGGGCCAGGGCTGAAGCTTTCTTT
J: TRBJ1-1
D: .
V: TRBV20-1
size: many

CDR3: CASSHRGGEKLFF
DNA: TGTGCCAGCAGTCACAGGGGCGGGGAAAAACTGTTTTTT
J: TRBJ1-4
D: TRBD1
V: TRBV28
size: many

CDR3: CATGGGRGNSGANVLTF
DNA: TGTGCCACCGGTGGGGGGCGTGGTAACTCTGGGGCCAACGTCCTGACTTTC
J: TRBJ2-6
D: .
V: TRBV7-2
size: many

CDR3: CSATPSGSGETQYF
DNA: TGCAGTGCTACTCCTAGCGGGAGCGGTGAGACCCAGTACTTC
J: TRBJ2-5
D: TRBD2
V: TRBV20-1
size: many

CDR3: CASSTGTETYNEQFF
DNA: TGTGCCAGCAGCACGGGGACGGAGACCTACAATGAGCAGTTCTTC
J: TRBJ2-1
D: .
V: TRBV11-3
size: many

CDR3: CASSLVGRATANYGYTF
DNA: TGTGCCAGCAGCTTGGTAGGCAGGGCCACAGCTAACTATGGCTACACCTTC
J: TRBJ1-2
D: .
V: TRBV5-6
size: many

CDR3: CASSYVGRHQETQYF
DNA: TGTGCCAGCAGCTACGTCGGGAGGCACCAAGAGACCCAGTACTTC
J: TRBJ2-5
D: TRBD2
V: TRBV7-9
size: medium-sized

CDR3: CASRSTSGGPDTQYF
DNA: TGTGCCAGTAGATCGACTAGCGGGGGCCCAGATACGCAGTATTTT
J: TRBJ2-3
D: TRBD2
V: TRBV19
size: medium-sized

CDR3: CATLGSTSTDTQYF
DNA: TGTGCCACCCTTGGGTCTACTAGCACAGATACGCAGTATTTT
J: TRBJ2-3
D: .
V: TRBV24-1
size: few